The T cell receptor (beta chain) under discussion was sequenced for a study of blood T cell repertoires in COVID-19. As originally analysed: Reference gene primers were amplified, and this amplification served to estimate nucleated cell counts. The assay was immunoSEQ multiplex PCR, and TCRdb's table has in-frame clones only and misses some. The V and J calls and the clone size are those of that table, but D and trimming were determined from the DNA. The sample consists of tens of thousands of clones, around nine tenths of them appearing once. Between the trimmed V and J ends, which lost 5 bases and 3 bases, there was a span of 8 bases. The CDR3 is made up of 12 amino acids. CDR1 is SGHRS, CDR2 YFSETQ, per germline.

The source material was peripheral blood. This sequence joins TRBV5-1 and TRBJ1-1, with D perhaps matching TRBD1 (5 bases). The clonotype comes from a man aged 55 to 69 with acute or convalescent COVID-19. CDR3 amino acids: CASRTGDTEAFF. The CDR3 coding sequence is TGCGCCAGCAGGACGGGGGACACTGAAGCTTTCTTT. Using reference TRBV5-1 and TRBJ1-1 for the parts outside the CDR3, the full variable domain is KAGVTQTPRYLIKTRGQQVTLSCSPISGHRSVSWYQQTPGQGLQFLFEYFSETQRNKGNFPGRFSGRQFSNSRSEMNVSTLELGDSALYLCASRTGDTEAFFGQGTRLTVV.